The source of this TCR beta chain is a study of cytomegalovirus exposure and HLA in healthy donors. Whole-study results and caveats: It was reportedly the case that the classifier diagnosed cytomegalovirus status with high specificity and sensitivity. Most TCRs appeared rarely, but some public TCRs recurred in many donors. A later analysis linked a missense variant in DCLRE1C to the trimming of TCR beta V and J genes. Common viral pathogens seemed to be connected with several of the most significant clusters, according to a later analysis.

PCR was performed using 60 Vbeta and 13 Jbeta primers. Here immunoSEQ multiplex PCR was the method, and the copy in TCRdb shows in-frame clones only, minus some. This table holds some 200,000 clones, approximately 79% found once. With regard to this clone: Antigen: not known.

The germline V gene encodes CDR1 SGHDN and CDR2 FVKESK. This CDR3 has 13 amino acids. The V and J ends lost 3 bases and 7 bases respectively, with 12 bases between them. The clonotype originates from a man aged 35 to 55 in good health and CMV-seropositive. This chain uses TRBV14 with TRBJ1-2; D gene unclear. The sample taken for sequencing was PBMCs. The CDR3 DNA reads TGTGCCAGCAGCCAGGAACCACGGGGTGGCTACACCTTC. Translating gives CASSQEPRGGYTF.